These 8 T cell receptor beta chains share one sample of origin, sequenced in a study of blood T cell repertoires in COVID-19. TCRdb's copy holds only in-frame clones and misses some; the assay was immunoSEQ multiplex PCR. The sample consists of about 87,000 clones, around 87% of them appearing once. The sequencing sample was made of peripheral blood. The receptors shown here come from a human donor with acute or convalescent COVID-19. The donor label of this sample is uncertain.

The chain employs TRBV28 and TRBJ1-2; 9 nucleotides agree with TRBD1. The CDR3 has 15 residues. With V trimmed by 2 bases and J by 8 bases, 9 bases remained unmatched. Germline lookup yields CDR1 MDHEN and CDR2 SYDVKM. The CDR3 region is CASSLHPGQGAGYTF. In DNA form, the CDR3 reads TGTGCCAGCAGTTTACATCCGGGACAGGGAGCGGGCTACACCTTC.

The genes are TRBV6-5 and TRBJ2-7; tentative D call: TRBD1 (5 bases). The germline V and J ends were trimmed by 6 bases and 0 bases, with 12 bases remaining between them. Germline V gene lookup returns CDR1 MNHEY and CDR2 SVGAGI. This CDR3 is built from 14 residues. DNA for the CDR3: TGTGCCAGCAGGGGGCGACTGAACTCCTACGAGCAGTACTTC. Protein: CASRGRLNSYEQYF.

V usage is TRBV5-1 and J usage is TRBJ2-5, with 10 bases matching TRBD2. Germline CDR1 and CDR2: SGHRS and YFSETQ. The CDR3 runs to 14 residues. Trimming took 4 bases from V and 5 from J; bases not matched to a gene: 5. The CDR3 nucleotides are TGCGCCAGCAGCGCGGGACTAGCGCTGGAGACCCAGTACTTC. Protein sequence: CASSAGLALETQYF.

The rearrangement uses TRBV21-1 and TRBJ2-7; TRBD1 reflects the table's D call only, with no check against the DNA. TRBV21-1 corresponds to a pseudogene. The CDR3 contains 12 residues. The CDR3 nucleotides read TGTGCCAGCAGCAAATTCCCGACAGGGAGGAACTTC. Protein product: CASSKFPTGRNF.

This sequence joins TRBV20-1 and TRBJ1-3, with 7 bases identical to TRBD1. Germline V gene data show CDR1 as DFQATT and CDR2 as SNEGSKA (reference sequence). The V gene end was trimmed by 3 bases and the J gene end by 0 bases; junction bases not matched to a gene: 8. CDR3 size: 16 residues. CDR3 nucleotides: TGCAGTGCTAGTATGGCGACAGGGAGCTCTGGAAACACCATATATTTT. Protein: CSASMATGSSGNTIYF.

This clone was seen a handful of times. The chain carries TRBV30 and TRBJ1-2; 11 positions agree with TRBD1. CDR3 length: 14 amino acids. The V segment lost 2 bases and the J segment 7 bases; nucleotides outside the gene matches: 6. Germline-derived CDR1 and CDR2 are GTSNPN and SVGIG (reference sequence). CDR3 protein: CAWSKRTGGAGYTF. DNA of the CDR3: TGTGCCTGGAGTAAGAGGACAGGGGGCGCTGGCTACACCTTC.

This clone was counted once. The chain couples TRBV11-3 to TRBJ2-1; 9 nucleotides align to TRBD1. The CDR3 runs 16 residues. V gave up 1 base and J gave up 8 bases; unmatched junction bases: 9. From germline, CDR1 is SGHNT and CDR2 YENEEA. The CDR3 coding sequence is TGTGCCAGCAGCTTAGTCGGGGACAGGGTTAGTCATGAGCAGTTCTTC. It translates to CASSLVGDRVSHEQFF.

The chain uses TRBV6-5 and TRBJ2-1; tentative D call: TRBD1 (6 bases). V dropped 4 bases and J dropped 10 bases, with 14 bases sitting between them. This CDR3 comprises 13 residues. Per the germline V gene, CDR1 is MNHEY and CDR2 is SVGAGI. The CDR3 loop is CASSSGPGQEQFF. The CDR3 nucleotides read TGTGCCAGCAGTTCGGGCCCCGGACAGGAGCAGTTCTTC.